The 8 T cell receptor beta chains listed next were all sequenced from one sample in a study of blood T cell repertoires in COVID-19. Clones were read by immunoSEQ multiplex PCR, and TCRdb kept only the in-frame ones, dropping some. Altogether 85,000 to 120,000 clones are present, 84% being singletons, with the ten largest covering 8.5% to 10%. Sequenced material: peripheral blood. Every receptor here comes from a man in his forties with active or convalescent COVID-19.

This chain uses TRBV24-1 with TRBJ2-1, with 7 bases lining up with TRBD2. The germline gives CDR1 KGHDR, CDR2 SFDVKD. J lost 4 bases, V lost 2 bases, and 1 base had no gene match. The CDR3 is 14 residues long. For the CDR3, the DNA is TGTGCCACCAGTGATTCTAGCGGATACAATGAGCAGTTCTTC. It yields the protein CATSDSSGYNEQFF.

This clone showed up just once. The rearrangement links TRBV3-1 (or the pseudogene TRBV3-2) to TRBJ2-2, with unresolved D. The V gene lost 1 base and the J gene lost 8 bases, with 5 bases spanning the gap. The CDR3 has 12 amino acids. The germline gives CDR1 LGHDT, CDR2 YNNKEL (reference sequence). The CDR3 sequence is CASSQVAGELFF. As DNA, the CDR3 is TGTGCCAGCAGCCAAGTTGCGGGGGAGCTGTTTTTT.

This rearrangement joins TRBV5-5 to TRBJ1-3; 7 bases align to TRBD1. J gave up 2 bases and V 0 bases, and 8 bases lay outside the gene matches. Germline V lookup: CDR1 SGHKS, CDR2 YYEKEE (reference sequence). The CDR3 loop spans 17 amino acids. The DNA of the CDR3 is TGTGCCAGCAGCTTGGAGGGTAGGGGGCGGACTGGAAACACCATATATTTT. Its protein is CASSLEGRGRTGNTIYF.

This clone has a single count. The chain couples TRBV7-9 to TRBJ2-3, with TRBD2 identical over 14 bases. J lost 1 base, V lost 5 bases, and 11 bases had no gene match. The CDR3 is 19 residues long. Germline V CDR1 and CDR2: SEHNR, FQNEAQ (reference sequence). The CDR3 protein is CASSLGTSGGVTRTDTQYF. DNA for the CDR3: TGTGCCAGCAGCCTAGGGACTAGCGGGGGCGTAACGCGCACAGATACGCAGTATTTT.

J is TRBJ1-1 and V is TRBV3-1 (or the pseudogene TRBV3-2), with D possibly being TRBD1 (5 bases). Germline V gene sequence: CDR1 LGHDT, CDR2 YNNKEL (reference sequence). This CDR3 has 15 residues. V gave up 0 bases and J gave up 4 bases, with 12 bases separating them. CDR3 nucleotide sequence: TGTGCCAGCAGCCAAGATCCCCCCGGGGGCACTGAAGCTTTCTTT. This encodes CASSQDPPGGTEAFF.

In DNA form, the CDR3 reads TGTGCCAGCTCACCCCCGACAGGGGAAGCTAATGAAAAACTGTTTTTT. This codes for CASSPPTGEANEKLFF. The chain uses TRBV18 and TRBJ1-4; 8 bases fit TRBD1. After removal of 3 bases from V and 3 bases from J, the junction contained 6 bases not matched to a gene. This CDR3 is built from 16 residues. Germline V CDR1 and CDR2: KGHSH, LQKENI. The variable domain in full, completed from reference TRBV18 and TRBJ1-4, reads NAGVMQNPRHLVRRRGQEARLRCSPMKGHSHVYWYRQLPEEGLKFMVYLQKENIIDESGMPKERFSAEFPKEGPSILRIQQVVRGDSAAYFCASSPPTGEANEKLFFGSGTQLSVL.

The rearrangement links TRBV19 to TRBJ1-3; D possibly corresponds to TRBD1 (5 bases). The V gene's germline CDR1 is LNHDA and CDR2 SQIVND (reference sequence). Trimming pared 5 bases from V and 0 bases from J, leaving 11 bases between. This CDR3 has 15 residues. Here the CDR3 reads CASSPRGTSGNTIYF. In DNA, the CDR3 is TGTGCCAGTAGTCCCCGGGGGACCTCTGGAAACACCATATATTTT.

V gene TRBV7-2 combines with J gene TRBJ1-1; 7 bases match TRBD1. Losses at the gene ends were 5 bases for V and 5 bases for J; bases not matched to a gene: 5. Germline CDR1 is SGHTA and CDR2 is FQGNSA. The CDR3 is 13 residues long. The CDR3: CASSIDRDTEAFF. CDR3 nucleotide sequence: TGTGCCAGCAGCATTGACAGGGATACTGAAGCTTTCTTT.